The 15 T cell receptor beta chains reported below all come from one sample, sequenced in a study of blood T cells in healthy people across ages. Next came a second PCR, run for roughly 7 to 12 cycles, which used a sample-barcoded 5' primer along with a J-beta primer mix. MiXCR, run by TCRdb on the 5' RACE reads, gives a single entry per CDR3 protein. The sample includes fewer than 800,000 distinct CDR3 sequences, approximately 21% of them seen just once. The material sequenced was blood. These receptors came from a man aged 70 or older in good health.

This clonotype has just a few counts. The V call is TRBV7-2, the J call TRBJ2-5; 7 positions agree with TRBD2. Per the germline V gene, CDR1 is SGHTA and CDR2 is FQGNSA. The CDR3 is made up of 15 amino acids. V was clipped by 2 bases and J by 4 bases; unmatched bases: 7. CDR3 bases: TGTGCCAGCAGCTTAATCGCGGGAGTCAGAGAGACCCAGTACTTC. Amino acids: CASSLIAGVRETQYF.

CDR3 loop: CASTQGSGNTIYF. The CDR3, as DNA: TGTGCCAGCACCCAGGGGTCTGGAAACACCATATATTTT. This chain links TRBV25-1 with TRBJ1-3; D is possibly TRBD1 (6 bases). CDR1 is MGHDK, CDR2 SYGVNS, per germline. V lost 7 bases and J lost 1, with 8 bases in between. The CDR3 covers 13 residues. The full variable domain, its missing parts supplied by reference TRBV25-1 and TRBJ1-3, is EADIYQTPRYLVIGTGKKITLECSQTMGHDKMYWYQQDPGMELHLIHYSYGVNSTEKGDLSSESTVSRIRTEHFPLTLESARPSHTSQYLCASTQGSGNTIYFGEGSWLTVV.

This clonotype was detected only a few times. V is TRBV20-1 and J is TRBJ2-7, with D perhaps matching TRBD2 (5 bases). CDR3 length equals 14 residues. Germline V gives CDR1 DFQATT, CDR2 SNEGSKA (reference sequence). V lost 0 bases and J lost 7, with 16 bases in between. The CDR3 DNA is TGCAGTGCTAGAGAGTGGGCAGAGTCGGGAGAGCAGTACTTC. It translates to CSAREWAESGEQYF.

The V gene is TRBV12-3 or TRBV12-4, the J gene TRBJ2-1; 11 nucleotides line up with TRBD2. This CDR3 comprises 15 residues. With 3 bases clipped from V and 10 bases from J, the junction kept 8 bases outside the gene matches. CDR3 sequence reads: CASSFGTSGVPEQFF. For the CDR3, the DNA is TGTGCCAGCAGTTTCGGGACTAGCGGTGTGCCGGAGCAGTTCTTC.

CDR3 sequence: CASSVGNSGSGNEQFF. The CDR3, as DNA: TGTGCCAGCAGCGTAGGGAATAGCGGGTCGGGCAATGAGCAGTTCTTC. The gene calls are TRBV9 and TRBJ2-5; TRBD2 matches at 7 bases. The better agreement between TRBJ2-1 and the DNA end casts doubt on the J call. The length of the CDR3 is 16 residues. Looked up from germline, CDR1 is SGDLS and CDR2 is YYNGEE.

The table lists this clonotype with a few counts. The rearrangement joins TRBV20-1 to TRBJ2-1; 7 bases match TRBD2. The DNA matches TRBJ2-5 better at its end, which makes the J call doubtful. The CDR3 is made up of 14 amino acids. Germline assignment: CDR1 DFQATT and CDR2 SNEGSKA (reference sequence). This CDR3 reads CSARRLAAGETQYF. CDR3 DNA: TGCAGTGCTAGACGTCTAGCGGCTGGGGAGACCCAGTACTTC.

This chain links TRBV27 with TRBJ1-5, with D perhaps TRBD1 (5 bases). This CDR3 is 16 amino acids long. The V end was cut by 5 bases, the J end by 2 bases, with 16 bases between. The germline CDR1 and CDR2 sequences are MNHEY and SMNVEV (reference sequence). CDR3: CASSLTGVRGNQPQHF. CDR3 nucleotide sequence: TGTGCCAGCAGTCTGACGGGGGTCAGGGGCAATCAGCCCCAGCATTTT.

This clonotype was observed a handful of times. This chain connects TRBV5-1 to TRBJ2-6, with D possibly matching TRBD2 (6 bases). Trimming removed 3 bases from V and 0 bases from J, with 10 bases in between. CDR1 SGHRS and CDR2 YFSETQ come from the germline V gene. The CDR3 is 16 amino acids. The CDR3 here is CASSSGVPSGANVLTF. The CDR3 bases are TGCGCCAGCAGCTCGGGGGTCCCCTCTGGGGCCAACGTCCTGACTTTC.

V usage is TRBV19 and J usage is TRBJ1-1; D unresolved. From germline, CDR1 is LNHDA and CDR2 SQIVND (reference sequence). The CDR3 consists of 13 residues. Between the trimmed V and J ends, which lost 1 base and 3 bases, there was a span of 6 bases. CDR3 in amino acids: CASSIVGDTEAFF. CDR3 in DNA: TGTGCCAGTAGTATAGTAGGAGACACTGAAGCTTTCTTT.

This chain joins TRBV4-2 and TRBJ2-5, with 15 bases matching TRBD2. TRBJ2-1 explains the end of the DNA better; the J call may be wrong. Germline V lookup: CDR1 LGHNA, CDR2 YNFKEQ. The CDR3 spans 17 residues. CDR3 DNA sequence: TGTGCCAGCAGCCAAGCCGGACTAGCGGGAGGGAGATATGAGCAGTTCTTC. Protein product: CASSQAGLAGGRYEQFF.

The V call is TRBV10-3, the J call TRBJ2-7; D is unclear. This CDR3 is 15 amino acids long. V shed 7 bases and J shed 0 bases, with 16 bases lying between them. CDR1 is ENHRY, CDR2 SYGVKD, per germline. CDR3 loop: CAITAGPRISYEQYF. The CDR3 region has the DNA TGTGCCATCACCGCTGGTCCCCGGATCTCCTACGAGCAGTACTTC.

There are a few counts of this clonotype. This sequence joins TRBV10-3 and TRBJ1-4; D uncertain. Germline CDR1 reads ENHRY; CDR2 reads SYGVKD. The CDR3 is 14 residues long. V shed 8 bases and J shed 4 bases, with 14 bases lying between them. The CDR3 DNA reads TGTGCCATCGCGTCAGACTCAAATAATGAAAAACTGTTTTTT. This sequence encodes CAIASDSNNEKLFF.

This clonotype was counted only a few times. The rearrangement joins TRBV12-3 or TRBV12-4 to TRBJ1-4, with 7 bases matching TRBD1. Germline trimming cut 6 bases from V and 11 bases from J; bases unmatched to any gene: 15. The CDR3 is made up of 15 amino acids. The CDR3 here is CASSPNSGGGKKLFF. Here the CDR3 DNA reads TGTGCCAGCAGCCCAAACTCAGGGGGAGGGAAGAAACTGTTTTTT.

This clonotype was seen many times. The chain has TRBV5-1 and TRBJ2-2; 10 bases agree with TRBD2. CDR3 length: 16 residues. CDR1 is SGHRS and CDR2 is YFSETQ in the germline V gene. Trimming took 1 base from V and 5 from J; bases not matched to a gene: 5. CDR3 residues: CASSLLAGVGTGELFF. CDR3 bases: TGCGCCAGCAGCTTGCTAGCGGGAGTTGGTACCGGGGAGCTGTTTTTT.

The rearrangement joins TRBV11-2 to TRBJ2-3, with D possibly TRBD2 on 5 matching bases. The CDR3 consists of 13 residues. Germline values: CDR1 SGHAT, CDR2 FQNNGV. Trimming removed 5 bases from V and 7 bases from J, with 13 bases in between. The CDR3 DNA reads TGTGCCAGCAGCCGCTTAGCGAGCCATACGCAGTATTTT. It yields the protein CASSRLASHTQYF.